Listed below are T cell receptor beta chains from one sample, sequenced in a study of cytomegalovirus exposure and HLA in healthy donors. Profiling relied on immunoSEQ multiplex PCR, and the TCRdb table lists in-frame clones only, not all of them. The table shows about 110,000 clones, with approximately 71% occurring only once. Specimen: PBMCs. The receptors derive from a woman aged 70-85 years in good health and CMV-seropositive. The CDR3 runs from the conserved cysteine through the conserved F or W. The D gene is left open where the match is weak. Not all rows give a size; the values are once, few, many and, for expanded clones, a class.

CDR3 protein: CASGPPGGYNEQFF; CDR3 DNA: TGCGCCAGCGGCCCCCCGGGGGGCTACAATGAGCAGTTCTTC; clone size: -; J gene: TRBJ2-1; CDR3 length: 14; V gene: TRBV10-1; D gene: TRBD2
CDR3 protein: CASSQDLIRSSYEQYF; CDR3 DNA: TGTGCCAGCAGCCAAGATTTAATCCGCAGCTCCTACGAGCAGTACTTC; clone size: -; J gene: TRBJ2-7; CDR3 length: 16; V gene: TRBV14; D gene: -
CDR3 protein: CAWRAKSSYNEQFF; CDR3 DNA: TGTGCCTGGAGGGCCAAAAGCTCCTACAATGAGCAGTTCTTC; clone size: -; J gene: TRBJ2-1; CDR3 length: 14; V gene: TRBV30; D gene: -
CDR3 protein: CASRDSNQPQHF; CDR3 DNA: TGTGCCAGCAGGGACAGTAATCAGCCCCAGCATTTT; clone size: -; J gene: TRBJ1-5; CDR3 length: 12; V gene: TRBV2; D gene: -
CDR3 protein: CASMTQGAGNTIYF; CDR3 DNA: TGTGCCAGTATGACTCAGGGGGCTGGAAACACCATATATTTT; clone size: few; J gene: TRBJ1-3; CDR3 length: 14; V gene: TRBV19; D gene: TRBD1
CDR3 protein: CAWSVPPGQGIPYEQYF; CDR3 DNA: TGTGCCTGGAGTGTTCCCCCGGGACAGGGCATCCCCTACGAGCAGTACTTC; clone size: -; J gene: TRBJ2-7; CDR3 length: 17; V gene: TRBV30; D gene: TRBD1
CDR3 protein: CASSGAGGYGEQYF; CDR3 DNA: TGTGCCAGCAGTGGGGCAGGGGGCTACGGCGAGCAGTACTTC; clone size: few; J gene: TRBJ2-7; CDR3 length: 14; V gene: TRBV2; D gene: TRBD1
CDR3 protein: CASSLDSGYTF; CDR3 DNA: TGTGCCAGCAGCTTGGACTCTGGCTACACCTTC; clone size: -; J gene: TRBJ1-2; CDR3 length: 11; V gene: TRBV7-2; D gene: -
CDR3 protein: CASSQIAGGPDTQYF; CDR3 DNA: TGTGCCAGCAGCCAAATAGCGGGGGGGCCAGATACGCAGTATTTT; clone size: few; J gene: TRBJ2-3; CDR3 length: 15; V gene: TRBV11-2; D gene: TRBD2
CDR3 protein: CASSSITDTQYF; CDR3 DNA: TGTGCCAGCAGTTCCATCACAGATACGCAGTATTTT; clone size: few; J gene: TRBJ2-3; CDR3 length: 12; V gene: TRBV6-5; D gene: -
CDR3 protein: CASSDPRDRVVCWNQPQHF; CDR3 DNA: TGTGCCAGCAGTGACCCACGGGACAGGGTAGTCTGTTGGAATCAGCCCCAGCATTTT; clone size: -; J gene: TRBJ1-5; CDR3 length: 19; V gene: TRBV6-4; D gene: TRBD1
CDR3 protein: CASSIHPQGLNSPLHF; CDR3 DNA: TGTGCCAGTAGTATCCACCCACAGGGGTTGAATTCACCCCTCCACTTT; clone size: -; J gene: TRBJ1-6; CDR3 length: 16; V gene: TRBV19; D gene: TRBD1
CDR3 protein: CASSLKGHPQSNTEAFF; CDR3 DNA: TGTGCCAGCAGCTTAAAGGGACACCCTCAATCTAACACTGAAGCTTTCTTT; clone size: -; J gene: TRBJ1-1; CDR3 length: 17; V gene: TRBV7-7; D gene: -
CDR3 protein: CASSALPNTEAFF; CDR3 DNA: TGTGCCAGCAGTGCTCTCCCGAACACTGAAGCTTTCTTT; clone size: few; J gene: TRBJ1-1; CDR3 length: 13; V gene: TRBV6-1; D gene: -
CDR3 protein: CASSLTANTEAFF; CDR3 DNA: TGTGCCAGCAGCCTAACAGCGAACACTGAAGCTTTCTTT; clone size: -; J gene: TRBJ1-1; CDR3 length: 13; V gene: TRBV6-5; D gene: -
CDR3 protein: CASSKTSGQNTEAFF; CDR3 DNA: TGCGCCAGCTCAAAAACCTCGGGACAAAACACTGAAGCTTTCTTT; clone size: -; J gene: TRBJ1-1; CDR3 length: 15; V gene: TRBV5-1; D gene: -
CDR3 protein: CASSLALAASNEQFF; CDR3 DNA: TGTGCCAGCAGCTTAGCGCTAGCGGCTTCTAATGAGCAGTTCTTC; clone size: -; J gene: TRBJ2-1; CDR3 length: 15; V gene: TRBV7-2; D gene: TRBD2
CDR3 protein: CASSDTGQGRGTEAFF; CDR3 DNA: TGTGCCAGCAGTGACACCGGACAGGGACGTGGCACTGAAGCTTTCTTT; clone size: few; J gene: TRBJ1-1; CDR3 length: 16; V gene: TRBV6-4; D gene: TRBD1
CDR3 protein: CASSQDSYEQYF; CDR3 DNA: TGTGCCAGCAGTCAGGACTCCTACGAGCAGTACTTC; clone size: -; J gene: TRBJ2-7; CDR3 length: 12; V gene: TRBV5-4; D gene: -
CDR3 protein: CASSSGLAGSVTQYF; CDR3 DNA: TGCGCCAGCAGCTCGGGACTAGCGGGTAGCGTGACCCAGTACTTC; clone size: -; J gene: TRBJ2-5; CDR3 length: 15; V gene: TRBV4-1; D gene: TRBD2
CDR3 protein: CSVGTSPEQYF; CDR3 DNA: TGCAGTGTCGGGACTTCCCCCGAGCAGTACTTC; clone size: -; J gene: TRBJ2-7; CDR3 length: 11; V gene: TRBV20-1; D gene: -
CDR3 protein: CASSFYAPGTGSDGYTF; CDR3 DNA: TGCGCCAGCAGCTTTTACGCTCCGGGGACAGGGAGCGATGGCTACACCTTC; clone size: -; J gene: TRBJ1-2; CDR3 length: 17; V gene: TRBV5-1; D gene: TRBD1
CDR3 protein: CASTNSDAGQYF; CDR3 DNA: TGTGCCAGCACGAACTCCGATGCTGGGCAGTACTTC; clone size: -; J gene: TRBJ2-7; CDR3 length: 12; V gene: TRBV2; D gene: -
CDR3 protein: CASSQDLRQGITDTQYF; CDR3 DNA: TGCGCCAGCAGCCAAGATCTTCGACAGGGTATAACAGATACGCAGTATTTT; clone size: -; J gene: TRBJ2-3; CDR3 length: 17; V gene: TRBV4-1; D gene: TRBD1
CDR3 protein: CASSVQGAIDTEAFF; CDR3 DNA: TGTGCCAGCAGTGTCCAGGGGGCGATTGACACTGAAGCTTTCTTT; clone size: once; J gene: TRBJ1-1; CDR3 length: 15; V gene: TRBV2; D gene: TRBD1
CDR3 protein: CASSDGSASRFF; CDR3 DNA: TGTGCCAGCAGTGACGGTTCCGCTTCGCGGTTCTTC; clone size: -; J gene: TRBJ2-1; CDR3 length: 12; V gene: TRBV2; D gene: -
CDR3 protein: CASSLEEGSGAFF; CDR3 DNA: TGTGCCAGCAGCTTAGAGGAGGGATCCGGAGCTTTCTTT; clone size: once; J gene: TRBJ1-1; CDR3 length: 13; V gene: TRBV7-8; D gene: -
CDR3 protein: CATRGSSGGSNQPQHF; CDR3 DNA: TGTGCCACGAGGGGGTCGTCGGGAGGCAGCAATCAGCCCCAGCATTTT; clone size: -; J gene: TRBJ1-5; CDR3 length: 16; V gene: TRBV10-3; D gene: -
CDR3 protein: CASSSRSYEQYF; CDR3 DNA: TGTGCCAGCAGCTCCCGGAGCTACGAGCAGTACTTC; clone size: -; J gene: TRBJ2-7; CDR3 length: 12; V gene: TRBV7-9; D gene: -
CDR3 protein: CASSSWTSGGSEQYF; CDR3 DNA: TGTGCCAGCAGCTCATGGACTAGCGGGGGGAGCGAGCAGTACTTC; clone size: once; J gene: TRBJ2-7; CDR3 length: 15; V gene: TRBV11-2; D gene: TRBD2
CDR3 protein: CAWSVGRALNGYTF; CDR3 DNA: TGTGCCTGGAGTGTCGGGAGGGCTCTTAATGGCTACACCTTC; clone size: -; J gene: TRBJ1-2; CDR3 length: 14; V gene: TRBV30; D gene: -
CDR3 protein: CASSSGLAGDYSYNEQFF; CDR3 DNA: TGCGCCAGCAGCTCGGGACTAGCGGGGGATTACTCCTACAATGAGCAGTTCTTC; clone size: few; J gene: TRBJ2-1; CDR3 length: 18; V gene: TRBV5-1; D gene: TRBD2
CDR3 protein: CATGRSYNEQFF; CDR3 DNA: TGCGCCACCGGCAGGTCCTACAATGAGCAGTTCTTC; clone size: -; J gene: TRBJ2-1; CDR3 length: 12; V gene: TRBV10-1; D gene: -
CDR3 protein: CASKPGSSSYNEQFF; CDR3 DNA: TGTGCCAGCAAACCGGGGTCCAGCTCCTACAATGAGCAGTTCTTC; clone size: -; J gene: TRBJ2-1; CDR3 length: 15; V gene: TRBV7-9; D gene: -
CDR3 protein: CASVFDSSGNTIYF; CDR3 DNA: TGTGCTAGTGTCTTTGATAGTTCTGGAAACACCATATATTTT; clone size: -; J gene: TRBJ1-3; CDR3 length: 14; V gene: TRBV12-5; D gene: -
CDR3 protein: CASSLNQGGRETQYF; CDR3 DNA: TGTGCCAGCAGTTTAAACCAGGGAGGACGGGAGACCCAGTACTTC; clone size: -; J gene: TRBJ2-5; CDR3 length: 15; V gene: TRBV27; D gene: -
CDR3 protein: CASSQVPGGSETEAFF; CDR3 DNA: TGCGCCAGCAGCCAAGTCCCAGGGGGCTCGGAAACTGAAGCTTTCTTT; clone size: -; J gene: TRBJ1-1; CDR3 length: 16; V gene: TRBV4-3; D gene: TRBD1
CDR3 protein: CAWSKTGGTTNEKLFF; CDR3 DNA: TGTGCCTGGAGTAAGACAGGGGGCACAACTAATGAAAAACTGTTTTTT; clone size: -; J gene: TRBJ1-4; CDR3 length: 16; V gene: TRBV30; D gene: TRBD1
CDR3 protein: CAWSVGRVSPLHF; CDR3 DNA: TGTGCCTGGAGTGTAGGGCGGGTTTCACCCCTCCACTTT; clone size: once; J gene: TRBJ1-6; CDR3 length: 13; V gene: TRBV30; D gene: -
CDR3 protein: CASSTGLTGANVLTF; CDR3 DNA: TGTGCCAGCAGTACCGGTCTGACTGGGGCCAACGTCCTGACTTTC; clone size: -; J gene: TRBJ2-6; CDR3 length: 15; V gene: TRBV6-5; D gene: -
CDR3 protein: CASNKGGMNTEAFF; CDR3 DNA: TGTGCCAGCAATAAGGGAGGGATGAACACTGAAGCTTTCTTT; clone size: few; J gene: TRBJ1-1; CDR3 length: 14; V gene: TRBV27; D gene: -
CDR3 protein: CASSLAGLAHEQYF; CDR3 DNA: TGTGCCAGCAGCTTAGCGGGACTAGCTCACGAGCAGTACTTC; clone size: -; J gene: TRBJ2-7; CDR3 length: 14; V gene: TRBV7-2; D gene: TRBD2